This TCR beta chain was recovered during a study of blood T cell repertoires in COVID-19. Study summary: Sites in the United States, Italy and Spain provided acute and convalescent COVID-19 samples.

Resolution of symptoms, clearance, or two negative PCRs was present in recovered Cohort 3 donors. The count of this clone is one. Per the germline V gene, CDR1 is SGHNT and CDR2 is YENEEA. The germline V and J ends were trimmed by 5 bases and 0 bases, with 23 bases remaining between them. This CDR3 has 19 amino acids. Authors' data handling: Reference gene primer amplification yielded estimated nucleated cell counts. Clones were sequenced by immunoSEQ multiplex PCR, and TCRdb holds only the in-frame ones, with some missing. That table furnishes V, J and clone size, whereas the DNA furnished D and trimming. Here the sample spans roughly 200,000 clones, 75% to 90% being singletons.

The source of this sequence is a man aged 25-45 years who had recovered from COVID-19. Sequencing input: PBMCs or T cells enriched from blood (not recorded which). The gene calls are TRBV11-3 and TRBJ2-4; TRBD2 is a possible D gene (6 bases). The CDR3 loop is CASSRGYYTADLAKNIQYF. In DNA form, the CDR3 reads TGTGCCAGCAGCCGGGGGTACTACACGGCGGACCTAGCCAAAAACATTCAGTACTTC.